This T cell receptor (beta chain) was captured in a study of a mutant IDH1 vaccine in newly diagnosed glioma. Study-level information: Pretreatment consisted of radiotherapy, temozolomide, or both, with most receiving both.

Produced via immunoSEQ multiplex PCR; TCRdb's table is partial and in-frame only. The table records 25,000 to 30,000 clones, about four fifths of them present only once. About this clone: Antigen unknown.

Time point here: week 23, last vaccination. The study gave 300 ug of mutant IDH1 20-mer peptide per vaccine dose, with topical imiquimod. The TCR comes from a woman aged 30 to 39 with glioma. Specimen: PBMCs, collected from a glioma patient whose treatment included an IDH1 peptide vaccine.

CDR3 amino acids: CASSQDPQGGQGAYGYTF. The CDR3 coding sequence is TGTGCCAGCAGCCAAGACCCCCAGGGGGGACAGGGAGCCTATGGCTACACCTTC. V is TRBV4-2 and J is TRBJ1-2; 9 bases fit TRBD1. The CDR3 has 18 residues. V lost 0 bases to trimming and J lost 4 bases; unmatched junction nucleotides: 12. Looked up from germline, CDR1 is LGHNA and CDR2 is YNFKEQ.